The 30 T cell receptor beta chains presented below share a single source sample, sequenced in a study of regulatory T cells in long-lasting Graves disease. Time point in this sample: persistent/refractory GD, antithyroid drugs over 5 years with positive TRAb. From PBMCs, RNA was extracted and then used to make the TCR library. The TCR beta library used iRepertoire HTBI primers with Arm-PCR amplification of CDR3. TCRdb reprocessed the multiplex PCR reads with MiXCR, giving one entry per CDR3 protein. The data hold approximately 690,000 distinct CDR3 sequences, with 30% observed a single time. Sequences were derived from peripheral blood mononuclear cells (PBMCs), sampled when the disease was refractory, from a patient treated with antithyroid drugs. Source of these receptors: a female donor with Graves disease.

This clonotype has a count of ten or more. The chain has TRBV28 and TRBJ2-5; unclear D gene. This CDR3 has 15 amino acids. Germline assignment: CDR1 MDHEN and CDR2 SYDVKM. The V end lost 6 bases, the J end lost 1 base, and 15 bases lay between the germline ends. CDR3 nucleotide sequence: TGTGCCAGCAGCTACAGATACAGTTCCCAAGAGACCCAGTACTTC. Protein product: CASSYRYSSQETQYF. Together with reference TRBV28 and TRBJ2-5, the CDR3 gives the full variable domain: DVKVTQSSRYLVKRTGEKVFLECVQDMDHENMFWYRQDPGLGLRLIYFSYDVKMKEKGDIPEGYSVSREKKERFSLILESASTNQTSMYLCASSYRYSSQETQYFGPGTRLLVL.

The chain employs TRBV19 and TRBJ1-3; 7 bases agree with TRBD1. V shed 3 bases, J shed 7 bases, and the junction held 9 bases outside the gene matches. This CDR3 spans 15 amino acids. The germline V gene encodes CDR1 LNHDA and CDR2 SQIVND (reference sequence). As DNA, the CDR3 is TGTGCCAGTAGTATTAACCGACAGGGCGCGAACACCATATATTTT. Translation: CASSINRQGANTIYF.

This clonotype has more than one count but fewer than ten. This chain links TRBV28 with TRBJ1-4; D possibly corresponds to TRBD1 (5 bases). With 6 bases removed from V and 7 bases from J, the gap between germline ends came to 15 bases. This CDR3 spans 14 amino acids. Germline assignment: CDR1 MDHEN and CDR2 SYDVKM. In nucleotides, the CDR3 is TGTGCCAGCAGACTCCCAGGGTCGGCTGAAAAACTGTTTTTT. Residues: CASRLPGSAEKLFF.

The chain links TRBV20-1 to TRBJ1-2; D ambiguous. The V end was cut by 5 bases, the J end by 1 base, with 8 bases between. The germline CDR1 and CDR2 sequences are DFQATT and SNEGSKA (reference sequence). The CDR3 contains 12 residues. CDR3 region: CSAGRDNYGYTF. The CDR3 coding sequence is TGCAGTGCTGGCAGAGATAACTATGGCTACACCTTC.

The chain joins TRBV12-3 or TRBV12-4 to TRBJ1-5; TRBD1 matches 8 bases. V shed 6 bases, J shed 2 bases, and the junction held 9 bases outside the gene matches. The CDR3 contains 16 residues. This CDR3 reads CASRQQGELGNQPQHF. The CDR3 DNA is TGTGCCAGCAGGCAACAGGGGGAACTGGGCAATCAGCCCCAGCATTTT.

The chain has TRBV6-1 and TRBJ2-7, with 9 bases matching TRBD1. The V gene's germline CDR1 is MNHNS and CDR2 SASEGT. V lost 2 bases and J lost 1; bases outside the gene matches: 3. The CDR3 covers 15 residues. The CDR3 here is CASSESGTGSYEQYF. The DNA for the CDR3 is TGTGCCAGCAGTGAATCCGGGACAGGGTCCTACGAGCAGTACTTC.

The V gene is TRBV10-3, the J gene TRBJ1-1; 7 nucleotides agree with TRBD1. The J segment lost 11 bases and the V segment lost 10 bases, leaving 10 bases of the junction unmatched. The germline gives CDR1 ENHRY, CDR2 SYGVKD. The CDR3 spans 11 residues. As DNA, the CDR3 is TGTGCCACCGGACCCCACAGGGGCGCTTTCTTT. It specifies CATGPHRGAFF.

The gene calls are TRBV10-3 and TRBJ1-5; 10 nucleotides match TRBD1. CDR3 size: 16 residues. The J segment lost 1 base and the V segment lost 6 bases, leaving 6 bases of the junction unmatched. Per germline, CDR1 ENHRY and CDR2 SYGVKD. This CDR3 reads CAISGTGVWSNQPQHF. CDR3 in DNA: TGTGCCATCAGCGGGACAGGGGTTTGGAGCAATCAGCCCCAGCATTTT.

This clonotype was counted between two and nine times. The chain recombines TRBV20-1 with TRBJ1-5, with 11 nucleotides matching TRBD1. The CDR3 covers 15 residues. CDR1 DFQATT and CDR2 SNEGSKA come from the germline V gene (reference sequence). J gave up 7 bases and V 3 bases, and 8 bases lay outside the gene matches. The CDR3 loop is CSARADRGQEQPQHF. CDR3 sequence (DNA): TGCAGTGCTAGGGCGGACAGGGGGCAGGAGCAGCCCCAGCATTTT.

This clonotype was detected only a few times. The chain couples TRBV6-1 to TRBJ2-7, with D tentatively TRBD1 (7 bases). The germline CDR1 and CDR2 sequences are MNHNS and SASEGT. The CDR3 is 13 amino acids. V gave up 11 bases and J gave up 2 bases, with 16 bases separating them. CDR3 residues: CAPGGQLTYEQYF. The CDR3 DNA sequence: TGTGCCCCCGGGGGACAGCTCACCTACGAGCAGTACTTC.

This rearrangement joins TRBV20-1 to TRBJ1-6; D uncertain. The germline V and J ends were trimmed by 3 bases and 0 bases, with 12 bases remaining between them. CDR1 is DFQATT, CDR2 SNEGSKA, per germline (reference sequence). The CDR3 runs 16 residues. The CDR3 sequence: CSASAMTGSYNSPLHF. Here the CDR3 DNA reads TGCAGTGCTAGCGCCATGACGGGCTCCTATAATTCACCCCTCCACTTT.

The rearrangement uses TRBV5-1 and TRBJ1-6, with TRBD1 matching over 12 bases. The ends lost 4 bases at V and 8 bases at J; junction bases unmatched: 7. Germline V lookup: CDR1 SGHRS, CDR2 YFSETQ. The CDR3 is made up of 16 amino acids. The CDR3 here is CASSPGDRGRDSPLHF. The DNA of the CDR3 is TGCGCCAGCAGCCCGGGGGACAGGGGGCGCGATTCACCCCTCCACTTT.

The rearrangement joins TRBV20-1 to TRBJ2-7, with 7 bases fitting TRBD1. Per germline, CDR1 DFQATT and CDR2 SNEGSKA (reference sequence). The CDR3 is made up of 14 amino acids. With 3 bases clipped from V and 1 base from J, the junction kept 6 bases outside the gene matches. CDR3 loop: CSASPSDRSYEQYF. In DNA form, the CDR3 reads TGCAGTGCTAGTCCTTCGGACAGGTCCTACGAGCAGTACTTC.

The V and J genes are TRBV10-3 and TRBJ2-2, with unresolved D. The CDR3 length is 12 residues. CDR1 and CDR2 (germline): ENHRY, SYGVKD. The V and J ends lost 8 bases and 6 bases respectively, with 10 bases between them. CDR3 in amino acids: CAIGRGAGELFF. The CDR3 coding sequence is TGTGCCATCGGGCGTGGGGCCGGGGAGCTGTTTTTT.

This chain connects TRBV19 to TRBJ1-5, with D hard to call. V lost 1 base, J lost 9 bases, and 13 bases lay in between. The CDR3 spans 14 residues. The germline gives CDR1 LNHDA, CDR2 SQIVND (reference sequence). The CDR3 protein is CASSIVSVVSPQHF. CDR3 nucleotide sequence: TGTGCCAGTAGTATAGTTTCGGTGGTCTCGCCCCAGCATTTT.

In the case of this clonotype: This is likely a read error, given that the CDR3 carries no conserved phenylalanine or tryptophan at its end. The DNA is left out, because the CDR3 cannot be placed on it with certainty; the CDR3 is given as TCRdb lists it. This chain joins TRBV7-7 and TRBJ2-7; TRBD1 is the table's D call and was not checked against the DNA. The CDR3 extends over 15 residues, inclusive of both ends. CDR1 is SSHAT and CDR2 is FNYEAQ in the germline V gene (reference sequence). The chain's CDR3 is CASSLARDRGLKGGA.

V is TRBV25-1 and J is TRBJ1-4, with 8 bases matching TRBD1. The V gene's germline CDR1 is MGHDK and CDR2 SYGVNS. This CDR3 has 15 amino acids. V trimming: 2 bases; J trimming: 7 bases; junction bases outside the gene matches: 6. CDR3 sequence reads: CASSEPRQGSEKLFF. CDR3 nucleotides: TGTGCCAGCAGTGAACCCCGACAGGGGAGTGAAAAACTGTTTTTT.

This clonotype was recorded at least ten times. As DNA, the CDR3 is TGTGCCAGCAGTTTGGGGACAGGGAGAACCTACGAGCAGTACTTC. It is translated as CASSLGTGRTYEQYF. The rearrangement uses TRBV27 and TRBJ2-7; 9 bases map to TRBD1. V shed 3 bases, J shed 2 bases, and the junction held 5 bases outside the gene matches. Germline CDR1 reads MNHEY; CDR2 reads SMNVEV (reference sequence). CDR3 length equals 15 residues.

This clonotype showed up many times. This chain links TRBV2 with TRBJ1-5; D uncertain. The germline V and J ends were trimmed by 1 base and 1 base, with 8 bases remaining between them. The V gene's germline CDR1 is SNHLY and CDR2 FYNNEI. The CDR3 has 15 residues. DNA for the CDR3: TGTGCCAGCAGTGAAGGGGTGCTAAGCAATCAGCCCCAGCATTTT. As protein: CASSEGVLSNQPQHF.

This clonotype was recorded a few times. The chain joins TRBV15 to TRBJ1-2, with 8 bases identical to TRBD1. Trimming at V came to 5 bases and at J to 2 bases, leaving 1 base not matched to a gene. This CDR3 spans 13 amino acids. Germline assignment: CDR1 LNHNV and CDR2 YYDKDF (reference sequence). In DNA, the CDR3 is TGTGCCACCAGCCGGGACAGGAACTATGGCTACACCTTC. It codes for CATSRDRNYGYTF.

V is TRBV7-9 and J is TRBJ2-7, with 8 bases identical to TRBD1. The length of the CDR3 is 14 residues. CDR1 SEHNR and CDR2 FQNEAQ come from the germline V gene (reference sequence). V gave up 1 base and J gave up 6 bases; unmatched junction bases: 5. The CDR3 nucleotides read TGTGCCAGCAGCTTAGTCCAGGGGGCGATCGAGCAGTACTTC. Its translation: CASSLVQGAIEQYF.

This clonotype was detected only a few times. The rearrangement uses TRBV7-6 and TRBJ2-4; unclear D gene. This CDR3 region has 13 residues. Germline values: CDR1 SGHVS, CDR2 FNYEAQ. V was cut by 6 bases and J by 4 bases, with 10 bases left in between. CDR3 amino acids: CASSTGPKNIQYF. DNA of the CDR3: TGTGCCAGCAGTACCGGCCCTAAAAACATTCAGTACTTC.

The J gene is TRBJ1-2, the V gene TRBV29-1; D is ambiguous. The CDR3 is 12 amino acids. Trimming pared 5 bases from V and 4 bases from J, leaving 11 bases between. CDR1 is SQVTM and CDR2 is ANQGSEA in the germline V gene. The CDR3: CSVTAEGYGYTF. The CDR3 nucleotides read TGCAGCGTTACGGCAGAGGGCTATGGCTACACCTTC.

The V call is TRBV15, the J call TRBJ1-4, with unresolved D. The germline V gene has CDR1 LNHNV and CDR2 YYDKDF (reference sequence). V was clipped by 0 bases and J by 8 bases, with 7 bases between them. The CDR3 runs 13 residues. The CDR3 here is CATSRDTNEKLFF. The CDR3 region has the DNA TGTGCCACCAGCAGAGATACGAACGAAAAACTGTTTTTT.

The rearrangement links TRBV19 to TRBJ2-7; D is ambiguous. Germline CDR1 reads LNHDA; CDR2 reads SQIVND (reference sequence). V was cut by 5 bases and J by 3 bases, with 8 bases left in between. The CDR3 spans 12 residues. The CDR3 region has the DNA TGTGCCAGTAGTGGCAGGAACTACGAGCAGTACTTC. Residues: CASSGRNYEQYF.

The V and J genes are TRBV19 and TRBJ1-5, with TRBD1 as a possible D gene (6 bases). The germline gives CDR1 LNHDA, CDR2 SQIVND (reference sequence). The length of the CDR3 is 13 residues. V dropped 9 bases and J dropped 14 bases, with 23 bases sitting between them. The CDR3 nucleotides read TGTGCCAGCTTTTCGCCGGGACAACCGGCTAAGCATTTT. Translating it yields CASFSPGQPAKHF.

This clonotype appeared many times. The chain carries TRBV2 and TRBJ1-1; D gene uncertain. CDR1 and CDR2 (germline): SNHLY, FYNNEI. Deletions cut 6 bases from V and 0 bases from J, with 14 bases between. CDR3 length: 15 amino acids. The CDR3 nucleotides are TGTGCCAGCAGCGTTAAGGAGGGTATGAACACTGAAGCTTTCTTT. Amino acids: CASSVKEGMNTEAFF.

The rearrangement uses TRBV28 and TRBJ1-1, with D tentatively TRBD1 (5 bases). The length of the CDR3 is 14 residues. V was cut by 11 bases and J by 4 bases, with 20 bases left in between. The germline V gene has CDR1 MDHEN and CDR2 SYDVKM. In DNA, the CDR3 is TGTGCCGGCACAAGTTGGGGGAGGGGCACTGAAGCTTTCTTT. Translation: CAGTSWGRGTEAFF.

V usage is TRBV18 and J usage is TRBJ1-2; 8 bases agree with TRBD1. The CDR3 is 14 amino acids. Looked up from germline, CDR1 is KGHSH and CDR2 is LQKENI. V shed 5 bases, J shed 7 bases, and the junction held 9 bases outside the gene matches. The DNA for the CDR3 is TGTGCCAGCTCAATTGGACAGGGAATGATTGGCTACACCTTC. This sequence encodes CASSIGQGMIGYTF.

V is TRBV7-9 and J is TRBJ1-5, with 9 bases matching TRBD1. Looked up from germline, CDR1 is SEHNR and CDR2 is FQNEAQ (reference sequence). CDR3 length: 16 amino acids. V gave up 5 bases and J gave up 1 base; unmatched junction bases: 6. The CDR3 spells CASSGTGGFSNQPQHF. CDR3 in DNA: TGTGCCAGCAGCGGAACAGGGGGCTTCAGCAATCAGCCCCAGCATTTT.